A selection of T cell receptor beta chains follows, all from one sample in a study of radiotherapy plus CTLA-4 blockade in lung cancer. Some clones are missing from TCRdb's copy, which holds only in-frame ones; the method was immunoSEQ multiplex PCR. The repertoire holds approximately 67,000 clones, with about 83% as singletons. The sequences come from peripheral blood, collected from a patient treated with radiotherapy plus ipilimumab. The receptor set was obtained from a human donor with non-small cell lung cancer who had a partial response to radiotherapy plus ipilimumab. Each CDR3 is given with its conserved first and last residue. A D gene is named only where the DNA matches it firmly.

>TRBV2|TRBD2|TRBJ2-2
TGTGCCAGCAGTCCCAGGGAGGGGCGTGAGGAGCTGTTTTTT
CASSPREGREELFF
>TRBV9|-|TRBJ2-5
TGTGCCAGCAGCCCCCAGACAGGAGAGACCCAGTACTTC
CASSPQTGETQYF
>TRBV9|-|TRBJ1-2
TGTGCCAGCAGCCCAGGGGAACTCTATGGCTACACCTTC
CASSPGELYGYTF
>TRBV15|-|TRBJ1-4
TGTGCCACCAGCAAGATCAAGGACAGCGACTTCGCAACTAATGAAAAACTGTTTTTT
CATSKIKDSDFATNEKLFF
>TRBV6-5|-|TRBJ2-3
TGTGCCAGCACCCAAGGGACATTGGGGGATACGCAGTATTTT
CASTQGTLGDTQYF
>TRBV7-9|-|TRBJ1-2
TGTGCCAGCAGCTTAGAAGGTCCGACAGTGACGGGCTACACCTTC
CASSLEGPTVTGYTF
>TRBV18|TRBD1|TRBJ1-2
TGTGCCAGCTCACCTAGACAGGGGGTCACTGATGGCTACACCTTC
CASSPRQGVTDGYTF
>TRBV19|TRBD1|TRBJ1-5
TGTGCCAGTAGTATAACACAGGGGGGACGGCAGCCCCAGCATTTT
CASSITQGGRQPQHF
>TRBV5-4|-|TRBJ1-5
TGTGCCAGCAGCCATTCCGGGGTTCTACATCAGCCCCAGCATTTT
CASSHSGVLHQPQHF
>TRBV9|TRBD1|TRBJ1-1
TGTGCCAGCAGCGGAGGGGGGACAGCACATGAAGCTTTCTTT
CASSGGGTAHEAFF